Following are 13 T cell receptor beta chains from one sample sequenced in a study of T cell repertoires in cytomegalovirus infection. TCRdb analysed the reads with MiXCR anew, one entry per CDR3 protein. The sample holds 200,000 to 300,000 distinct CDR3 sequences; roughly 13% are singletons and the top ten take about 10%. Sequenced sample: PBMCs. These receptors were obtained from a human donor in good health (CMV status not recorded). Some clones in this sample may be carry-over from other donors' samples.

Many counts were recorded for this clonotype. Here the CDR3 DNA reads TGTGCCAGCAGTTTAGTGGGGGACAGGGGCCACAATGAGCAGTTCTTC. This encodes CASSLVGDRGHNEQFF. The genes are TRBV12-3 or TRBV12-4 and TRBJ2-1; 10 bases line up with TRBD1. This CDR3 spans 16 amino acids. V dropped 1 base and J dropped 5; count of bases not matched to a gene: 5.

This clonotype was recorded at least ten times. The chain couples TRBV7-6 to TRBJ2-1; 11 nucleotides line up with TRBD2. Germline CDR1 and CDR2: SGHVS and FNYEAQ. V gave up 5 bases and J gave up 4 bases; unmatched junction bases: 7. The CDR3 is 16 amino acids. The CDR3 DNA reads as TGTGCCAGCAGCCCCTTAACTAGCGGGAGATACAATGAGCAGTTCTTC. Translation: CASSPLTSGRYNEQFF. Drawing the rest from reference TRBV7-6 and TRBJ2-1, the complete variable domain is GAGVSQSPRYKVTKRGQDVALRCDPISGHVSLYWYRQALGQGPEFLTYFNYEAQQDKSGLPNDRFSAERPEGSISTLTIQRTEQRDSAMYRCASSPLTSGRYNEQFFGPGTRLTVL.

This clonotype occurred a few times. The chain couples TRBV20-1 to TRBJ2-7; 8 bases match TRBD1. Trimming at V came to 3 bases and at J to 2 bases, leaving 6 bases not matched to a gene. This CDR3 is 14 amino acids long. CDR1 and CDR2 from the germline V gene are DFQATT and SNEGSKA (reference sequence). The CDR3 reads CSASGDRPPYEQYF. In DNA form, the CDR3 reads TGCAGTGCTAGCGGGGACAGGCCGCCCTACGAGCAGTACTTC.

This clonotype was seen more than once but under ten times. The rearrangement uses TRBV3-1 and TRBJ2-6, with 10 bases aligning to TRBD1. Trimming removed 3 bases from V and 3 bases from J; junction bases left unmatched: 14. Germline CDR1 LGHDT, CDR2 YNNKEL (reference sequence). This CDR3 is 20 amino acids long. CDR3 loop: CASSHMGTGVSGDGANVLTF. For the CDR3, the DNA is TGTGCCAGCAGCCATATGGGGACAGGGGTGTCTGGGGATGGGGCCAACGTCCTGACTTTC.

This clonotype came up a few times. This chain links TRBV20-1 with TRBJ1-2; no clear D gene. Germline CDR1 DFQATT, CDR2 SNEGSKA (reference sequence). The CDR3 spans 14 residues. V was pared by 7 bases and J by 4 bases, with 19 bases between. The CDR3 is CSVPSKVVSYGYTF. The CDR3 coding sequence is TGCAGTGTTCCATCGAAAGTCGTTAGCTATGGCTACACCTTC.

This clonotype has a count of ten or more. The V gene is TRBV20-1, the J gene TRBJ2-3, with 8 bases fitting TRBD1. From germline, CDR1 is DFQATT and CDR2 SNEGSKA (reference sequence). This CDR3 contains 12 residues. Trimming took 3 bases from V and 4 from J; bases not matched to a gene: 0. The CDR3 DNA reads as TGCAGTGCTAGGACAGGGGCAGATACGCAGTATTTT. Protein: CSARTGADTQYF.

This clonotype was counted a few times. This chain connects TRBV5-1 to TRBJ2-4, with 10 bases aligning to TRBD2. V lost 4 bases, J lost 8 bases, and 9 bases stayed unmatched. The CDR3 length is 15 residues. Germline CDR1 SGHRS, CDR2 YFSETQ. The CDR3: CASSPQAGGRDIQYF. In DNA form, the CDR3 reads TGCGCCAGCAGCCCCCAAGCGGGAGGGAGGGACATTCAGTACTTC.

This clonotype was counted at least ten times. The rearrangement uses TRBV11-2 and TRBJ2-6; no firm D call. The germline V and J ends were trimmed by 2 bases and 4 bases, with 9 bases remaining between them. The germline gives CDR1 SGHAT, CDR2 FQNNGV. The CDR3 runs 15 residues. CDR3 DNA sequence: TGTGCCAGCAGCTTATCGACTGGCGGGGCCAACGTCCTGACTTTC. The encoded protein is CASSLSTGGANVLTF.

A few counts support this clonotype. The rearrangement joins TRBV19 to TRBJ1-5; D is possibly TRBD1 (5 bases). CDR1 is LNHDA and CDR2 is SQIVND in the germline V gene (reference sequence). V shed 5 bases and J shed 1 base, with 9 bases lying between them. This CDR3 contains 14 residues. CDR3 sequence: CASSVRDSNQPQHF. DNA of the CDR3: TGTGCCAGTAGTGTCCGGGACAGCAATCAGCCCCAGCATTTT.

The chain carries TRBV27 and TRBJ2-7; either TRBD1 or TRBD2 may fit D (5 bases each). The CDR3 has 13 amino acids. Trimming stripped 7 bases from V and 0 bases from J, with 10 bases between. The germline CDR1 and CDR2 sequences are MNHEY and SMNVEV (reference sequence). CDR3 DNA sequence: TGTGCCAGCATGGGACGGAGCTCCTACGAGCAGTACTTC. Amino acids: CASMGRSSYEQYF.

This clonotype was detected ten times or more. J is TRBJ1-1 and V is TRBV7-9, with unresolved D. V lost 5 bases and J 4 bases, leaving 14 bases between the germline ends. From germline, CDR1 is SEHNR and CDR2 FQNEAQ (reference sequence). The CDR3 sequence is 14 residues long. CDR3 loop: CASSLRGDGTEAFF. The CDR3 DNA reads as TGTGCCAGCAGCCTTAGAGGAGATGGCACTGAAGCTTTCTTT.

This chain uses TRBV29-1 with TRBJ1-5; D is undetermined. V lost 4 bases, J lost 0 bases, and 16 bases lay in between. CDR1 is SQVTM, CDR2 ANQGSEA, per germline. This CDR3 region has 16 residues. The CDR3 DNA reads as TGCAGCGTTGGTGGGTGGAAAGACTATAGCAATCAGCCCCAGCATTTT. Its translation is CSVGGWKDYSNQPQHF.

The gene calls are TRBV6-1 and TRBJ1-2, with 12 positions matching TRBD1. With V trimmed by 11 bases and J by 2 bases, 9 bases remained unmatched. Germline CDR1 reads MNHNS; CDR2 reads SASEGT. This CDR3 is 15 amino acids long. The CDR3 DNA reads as TGTGCCGGAACGGGACAGGGGGCTGGAAACTATGGCTACACCTTC. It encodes CAGTGQGAGNYGYTF.